The clone carrying this T cell receptor (beta chain) appeared a single time. The antigen remains undetermined. Only in-frame clones appear in the TCRdb table, and some are missing; sequencing was by immunoSEQ multiplex PCR. The sample includes fewer than 60,000 clones, 70% to 80% of them seen just once. The source of the sample is a study of OX40 agonist ivuxolimab in advanced cancers. The overall study: Patients were over 65% male with ages roughly 23 to 79, mean approximately 58.

Study results and caveats: Clones of CD4+ and CD8+ blood T cells grew by week 6 at doses of 0.1 to 3.0 mg/kg.

The sequencing used CD4+ or CD8+ T cells sorted from blood, collected in a trial of the OX40 agonist ivuxolimab. The TCR sequence derives from an adult with an advanced solid tumor such as melanoma, head and neck, liver or kidney cancer.

The CDR3 DNA is TGTGCCAGCAGGGAGATTACTGAAGCTTTCTTT. Translation: CASREITEAFF. The chain is built from TRBV28 and TRBJ1-1; D remains ambiguous. Per germline, CDR1 MDHEN and CDR2 SYDVKM. Between the trimmed V and J ends, which lost 6 bases and 5 bases, there was a span of 7 bases. This CDR3 is 11 amino acids long.